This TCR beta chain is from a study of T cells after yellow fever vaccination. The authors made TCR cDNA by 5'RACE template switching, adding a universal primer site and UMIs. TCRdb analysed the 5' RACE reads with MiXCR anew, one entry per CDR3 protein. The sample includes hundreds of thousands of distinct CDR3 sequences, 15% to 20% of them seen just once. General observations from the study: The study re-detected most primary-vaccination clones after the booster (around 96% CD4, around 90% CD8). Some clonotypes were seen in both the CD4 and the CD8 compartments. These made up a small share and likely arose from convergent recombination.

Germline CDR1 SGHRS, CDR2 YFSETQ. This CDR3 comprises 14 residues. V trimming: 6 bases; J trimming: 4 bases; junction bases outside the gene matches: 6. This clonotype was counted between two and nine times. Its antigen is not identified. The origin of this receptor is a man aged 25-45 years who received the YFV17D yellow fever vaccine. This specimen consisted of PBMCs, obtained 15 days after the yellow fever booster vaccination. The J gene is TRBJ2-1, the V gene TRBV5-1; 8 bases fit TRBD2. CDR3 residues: CASTLTSEYNEQFF. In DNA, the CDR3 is TGCGCCAGCACTCTGACTAGCGAGTACAATGAGCAGTTCTTC.